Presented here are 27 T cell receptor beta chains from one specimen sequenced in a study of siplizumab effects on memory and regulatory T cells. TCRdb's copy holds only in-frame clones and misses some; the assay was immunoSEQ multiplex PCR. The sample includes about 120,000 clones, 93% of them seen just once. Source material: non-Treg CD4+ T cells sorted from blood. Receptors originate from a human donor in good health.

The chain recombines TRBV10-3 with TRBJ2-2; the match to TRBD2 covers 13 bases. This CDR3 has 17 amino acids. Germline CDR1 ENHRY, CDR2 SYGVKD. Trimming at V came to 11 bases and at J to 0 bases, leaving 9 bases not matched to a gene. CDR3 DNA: TGTGCCGTCTCCGGACTAGCGGGGGCGGCGAACACCGGGGAGCTGTTTTTT. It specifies CAVSGLAGAANTGELFF.

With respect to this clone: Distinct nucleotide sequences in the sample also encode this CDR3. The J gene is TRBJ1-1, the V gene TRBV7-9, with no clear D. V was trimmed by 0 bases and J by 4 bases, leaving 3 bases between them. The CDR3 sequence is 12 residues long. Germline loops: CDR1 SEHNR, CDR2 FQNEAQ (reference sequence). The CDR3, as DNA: TGTGCCAGCAGCTTAGCCGGCACTGAAGCTTTCTTT. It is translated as CASSLAGTEAFF.

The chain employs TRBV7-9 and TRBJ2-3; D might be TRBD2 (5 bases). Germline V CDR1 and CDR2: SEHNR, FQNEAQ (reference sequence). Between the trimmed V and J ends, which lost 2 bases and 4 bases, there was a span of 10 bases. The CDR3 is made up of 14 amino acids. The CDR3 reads CASSLRVRADTQYF. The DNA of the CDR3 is TGTGCCAGCAGCTTAAGGGTGAGGGCAGATACGCAGTATTTT.

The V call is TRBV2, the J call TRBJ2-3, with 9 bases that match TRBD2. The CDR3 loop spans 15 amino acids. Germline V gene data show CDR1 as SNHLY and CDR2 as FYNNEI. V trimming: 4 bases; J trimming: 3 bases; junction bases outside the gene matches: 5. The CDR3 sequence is CASSALAGKTDTQYF. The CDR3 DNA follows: TGTGCCAGCAGTGCTCTAGCGGGGAAGACAGATACGCAGTATTTT.

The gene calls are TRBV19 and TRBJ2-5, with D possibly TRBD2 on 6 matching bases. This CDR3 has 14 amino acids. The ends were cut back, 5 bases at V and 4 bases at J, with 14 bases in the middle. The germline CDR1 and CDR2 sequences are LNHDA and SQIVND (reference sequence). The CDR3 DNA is TGTGCCAGTAGTCGTGGGGGGATAGGAGAGACCCAGTACTTC. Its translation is CASSRGGIGETQYF.

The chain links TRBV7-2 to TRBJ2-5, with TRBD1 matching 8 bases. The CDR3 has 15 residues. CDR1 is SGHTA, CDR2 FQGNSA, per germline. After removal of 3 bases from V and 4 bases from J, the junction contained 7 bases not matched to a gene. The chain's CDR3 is CASSFNPGGGETQYF. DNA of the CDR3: TGTGCCAGCAGCTTCAACCCAGGGGGCGGAGAGACCCAGTACTTC.

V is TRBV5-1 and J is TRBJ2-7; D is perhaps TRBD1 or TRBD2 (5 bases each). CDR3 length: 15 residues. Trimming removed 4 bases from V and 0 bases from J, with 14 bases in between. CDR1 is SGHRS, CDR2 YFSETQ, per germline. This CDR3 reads CASSHRDAFSYEQYF. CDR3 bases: TGCGCCAGCAGCCACCGGGACGCCTTCTCCTACGAGCAGTACTTC.

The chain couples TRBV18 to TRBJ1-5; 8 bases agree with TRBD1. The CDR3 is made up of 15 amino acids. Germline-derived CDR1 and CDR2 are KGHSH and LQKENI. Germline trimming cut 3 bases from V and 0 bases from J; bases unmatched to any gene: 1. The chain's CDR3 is CASSPDRDSNQPQHF. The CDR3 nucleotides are TGTGCCAGCTCACCGGACAGGGATAGCAATCAGCCCCAGCATTTT.

CDR3 in amino acids: CASSEVGGITHEQYF. The CDR3 DNA follows: TGTGCCAGCAGTGAAGTTGGGGGCATCACCCACGAGCAGTACTTC. The chain recombines TRBV6-1 with TRBJ2-7, with D perhaps TRBD1 (6 bases). Germline V gives CDR1 MNHNS, CDR2 SASEGT. The CDR3 spans 15 residues. V dropped 1 base and J dropped 5 bases, with 15 bases sitting between them.

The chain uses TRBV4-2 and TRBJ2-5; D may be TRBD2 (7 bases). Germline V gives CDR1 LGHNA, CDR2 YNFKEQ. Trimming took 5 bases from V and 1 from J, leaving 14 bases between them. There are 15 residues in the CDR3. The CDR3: CASSLGGAPQETQYF. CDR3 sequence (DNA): TGTGCCAGCAGCTTAGGGGGGGCCCCCCAAGAGACCCAGTACTTC.

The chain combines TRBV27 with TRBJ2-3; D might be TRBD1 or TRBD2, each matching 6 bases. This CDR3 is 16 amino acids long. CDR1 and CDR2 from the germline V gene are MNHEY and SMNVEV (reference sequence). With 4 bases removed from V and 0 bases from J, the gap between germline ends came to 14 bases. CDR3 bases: TGTGCCAGCAGTTGGAAAGGCGGGACAAGCACAGATACGCAGTATTTT. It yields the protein CASSWKGGTSTDTQYF.

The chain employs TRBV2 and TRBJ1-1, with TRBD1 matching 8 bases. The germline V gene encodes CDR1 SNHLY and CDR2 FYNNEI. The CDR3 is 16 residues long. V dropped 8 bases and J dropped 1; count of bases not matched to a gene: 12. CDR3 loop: CASAEGRQGPNTEAFF. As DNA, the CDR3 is TGTGCCAGCGCTGAGGGAAGACAGGGGCCGAACACTGAAGCTTTCTTT.

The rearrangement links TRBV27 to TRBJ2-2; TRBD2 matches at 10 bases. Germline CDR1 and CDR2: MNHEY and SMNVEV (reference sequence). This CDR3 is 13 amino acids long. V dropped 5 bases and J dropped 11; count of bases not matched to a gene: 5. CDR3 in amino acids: CASSLGLARELFF. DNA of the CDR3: TGTGCCAGCAGTCTGGGACTAGCGAGAGAGCTGTTTTTT.

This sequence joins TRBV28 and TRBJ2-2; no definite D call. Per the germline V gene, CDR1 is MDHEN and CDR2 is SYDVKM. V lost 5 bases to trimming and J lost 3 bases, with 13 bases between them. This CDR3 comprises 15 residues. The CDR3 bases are TGTGCCAGCAGTATGCCTCGACCCGACACCGGGGAGCTGTTTTTT. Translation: CASSMPRPDTGELFF. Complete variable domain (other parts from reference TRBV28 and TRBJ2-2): DVKVTQSSRYLVKRTGEKVFLECVQDMDHENMFWYRQDPGLGLRLIYFSYDVKMKEKGDIPEGYSVSREKKERFSLILESASTNQTSMYLCASSMPRPDTGELFFGEGSRLTVL.

In DNA, the CDR3 is TGTGCCAGCAGCTTCCCGCTAGCTGGCTACACCTTC. It yields the protein CASSFPLAGYTF. The rearrangement links TRBV5-4 to TRBJ1-2; D is ambiguous. Germline assignment: CDR1 SGHNT and CDR2 YYREEE (reference sequence). Trimming took 2 bases from V and 7 from J, leaving 9 bases between them. The CDR3 sequence is 12 residues long.

CDR3 sequence: CASSPSPRGGYTF. As DNA, the CDR3 is TGTGCCAGCAGCCCCTCCCCCCGTGGGGGCTACACCTTC. This chain connects TRBV6-5 to TRBJ1-2; D call uncertain. This CDR3 has 13 amino acids. Trimming left V 6 bases short and J 8 bases short, with 16 bases between. The germline gives CDR1 MNHEY, CDR2 SVGAGI.

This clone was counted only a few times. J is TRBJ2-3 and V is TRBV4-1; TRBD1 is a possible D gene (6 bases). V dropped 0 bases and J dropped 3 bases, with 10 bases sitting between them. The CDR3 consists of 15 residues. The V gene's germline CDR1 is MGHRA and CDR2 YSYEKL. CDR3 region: CASSQDQGRTDTQYF. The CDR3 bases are TGCGCCAGCAGCCAAGATCAGGGGAGAACAGATACGCAGTATTTT.

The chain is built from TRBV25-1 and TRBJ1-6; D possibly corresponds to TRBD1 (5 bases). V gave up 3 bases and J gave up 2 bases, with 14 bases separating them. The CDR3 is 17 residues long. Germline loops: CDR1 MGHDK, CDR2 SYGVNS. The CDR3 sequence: CASSDTRVGTYNSPLHF. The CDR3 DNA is TGTGCCAGCAGTGACACCAGGGTCGGGACCTATAATTCACCCCTCCACTTT. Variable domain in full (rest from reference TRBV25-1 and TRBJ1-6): EADIYQTPRYLVIGTGKKITLECSQTMGHDKMYWYQQDPGMELHLIHYSYGVNSTEKGDLSSESTVSRIRTEHFPLTLESARPSHTSQYLCASSDTRVGTYNSPLHFGNGTRLTVT.

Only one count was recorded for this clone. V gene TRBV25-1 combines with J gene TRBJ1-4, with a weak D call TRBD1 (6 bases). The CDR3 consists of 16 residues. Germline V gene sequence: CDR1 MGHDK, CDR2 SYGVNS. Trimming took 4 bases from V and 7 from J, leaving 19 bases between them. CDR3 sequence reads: CASSGRRGNPLEKLFF. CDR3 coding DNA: TGTGCCAGCAGTGGGCGGAGGGGGAACCCCCTTGAAAAACTGTTTTTT.

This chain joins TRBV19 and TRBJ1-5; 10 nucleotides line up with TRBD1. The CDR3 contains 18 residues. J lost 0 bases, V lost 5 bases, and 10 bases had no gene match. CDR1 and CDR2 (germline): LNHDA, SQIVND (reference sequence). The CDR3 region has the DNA TGTGCCAGTAGTCGAGTAGGGACAGGGGATGGTAGCAATCAGCCCCAGCATTTT. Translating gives CASSRVGTGDGSNQPQHF.

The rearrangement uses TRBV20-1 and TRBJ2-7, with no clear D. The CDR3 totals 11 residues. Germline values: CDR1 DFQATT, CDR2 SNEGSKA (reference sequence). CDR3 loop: CSATDTYEQYF. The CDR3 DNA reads TGCAGCGCCACTGATACCTACGAGCAGTACTTC.

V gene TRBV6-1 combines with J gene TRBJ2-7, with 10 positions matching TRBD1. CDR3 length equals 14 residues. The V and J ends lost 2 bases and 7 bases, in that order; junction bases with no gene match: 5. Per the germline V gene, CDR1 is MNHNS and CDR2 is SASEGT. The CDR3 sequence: CASSEFGTGVEQYF. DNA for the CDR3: TGTGCCAGCAGTGAATTCGGGACAGGGGTTGAGCAGTACTTC.

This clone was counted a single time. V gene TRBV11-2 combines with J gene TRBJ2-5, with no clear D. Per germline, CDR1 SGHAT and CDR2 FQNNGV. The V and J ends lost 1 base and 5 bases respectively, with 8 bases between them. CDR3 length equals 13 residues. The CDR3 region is CASSLGTVETQYF. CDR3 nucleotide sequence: TGTGCCAGCAGCTTAGGGACCGTGGAGACCCAGTACTTC.

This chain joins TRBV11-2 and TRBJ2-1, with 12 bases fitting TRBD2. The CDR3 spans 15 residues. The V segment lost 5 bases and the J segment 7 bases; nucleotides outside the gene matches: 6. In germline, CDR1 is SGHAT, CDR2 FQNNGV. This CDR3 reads CASSAGLAGLNEQFF. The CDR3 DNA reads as TGTGCCAGCAGCGCAGGACTAGCGGGGTTAAATGAGCAGTTCTTC. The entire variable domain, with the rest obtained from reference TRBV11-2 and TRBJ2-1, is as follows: EAGVAQSPRYKIIEKRQSVAFWCNPISGHATLYWYQQILGQGPKLLIQFQNNGVVDDSQLPKDRFSAERLKGVDSTLKIQPAKLEDSAVYLCASSAGLAGLNEQFFGPGTRLTVL.

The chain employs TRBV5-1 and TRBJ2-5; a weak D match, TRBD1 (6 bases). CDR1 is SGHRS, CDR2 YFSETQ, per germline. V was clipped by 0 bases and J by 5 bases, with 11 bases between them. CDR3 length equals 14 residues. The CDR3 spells CASSLGTGIETQYF. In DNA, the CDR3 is TGCGCCAGCAGCTTGGGTACAGGGATCGAGACCCAGTACTTC.

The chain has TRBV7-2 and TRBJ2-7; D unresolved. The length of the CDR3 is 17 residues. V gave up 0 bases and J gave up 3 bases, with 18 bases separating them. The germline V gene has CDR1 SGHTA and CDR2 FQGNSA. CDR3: CASSLALSWDLSYEQYF. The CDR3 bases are TGTGCCAGCAGCTTAGCGCTAAGTTGGGATCTCAGCTACGAGCAGTACTTC.

The CDR3 reads CASSVGDRDTEAFF. The CDR3 DNA follows: TGTGCCAGCAGCGTCGGGGACAGGGACACTGAAGCTTTCTTT. The V and J genes are TRBV9 and TRBJ1-1; 9 bases align to TRBD1. Germline-derived CDR1 and CDR2 are SGDLS and YYNGEE. The CDR3 loop spans 14 amino acids. After removal of 2 bases from V and 3 bases from J, the junction contained 2 bases not matched to a gene.